The 7 T cell receptor beta chains given below trace back to one sample, sequenced in a study of cytomegalovirus exposure and HLA in healthy donors. PCR was performed using 60 Vbeta and 13 Jbeta primers. Clones were sequenced by immunoSEQ multiplex PCR, and TCRdb holds only the in-frame ones, with some missing. The data contain more than 85,000 clones, more than 60% of them singletons. The sequenced material came from PBMCs. These receptors were taken from a young woman in good health and CMV-seropositive.

This chain links TRBV6-1 with TRBJ2-7; no firm D call. This CDR3 has 14 amino acids. Germline CDR1 is MNHNS and CDR2 is SASEGT. V was cut by 7 bases and J by 2 bases, with 15 bases left in between. CDR3 amino acids: CASNPLPSTYEQYF. CDR3 nucleotide sequence: TGTGCCAGCAACCCCCTACCAAGCACCTACGAGCAGTACTTC.

The V call is TRBV27, the J call TRBJ2-7; 10 nucleotides match TRBD1. The trim removed 6 bases at V and 7 bases at J, leaving 9 bases unmatched. Germline V gene sequence: CDR1 MNHEY, CDR2 SMNVEV (reference sequence). The CDR3 has 14 amino acids. The CDR3, as DNA: TGTGCCAGCAGAAGGGACAGGGGAGTCCGGGAGCAGTACTTC. The encoded protein is CASRRDRGVREQYF.

The chain recombines TRBV4-1 with TRBJ2-1; possibly TRBD1 for D (6 bases). V lost 0 bases, J lost 9 bases, and 9 bases lay in between. Germline CDR1 MGHRA, CDR2 YSYEKL. The CDR3 is made up of 13 amino acids. The CDR3 nucleotides are TGCGCCAGCAGCCAAGAAGGGGGTGGTGAGCAGTTCTTC. Translating it yields CASSQEGGGEQFF.

The chain uses TRBV13 and TRBJ2-7, with 10 positions matching TRBD2. Germline V gene sequence: CDR1 PRHDT, CDR2 FYEKMQ (reference sequence). Trimming cost V 1 base and J 7 bases; bases outside gene matches: 10. CDR3 length equals 16 residues. The CDR3 sequence: CASSLALGLAGVEQYF. As DNA, the CDR3 is TGTGCCAGCAGCTTAGCTTTGGGCCTAGCGGGAGTAGAGCAGTACTTC.

This chain connects TRBV6-5 to TRBJ1-2; D gene ambiguous. Trimming shortened V by 4 bases and J by 4 bases, and 13 bases separated the two germline ends. CDR1 is MNHEY, CDR2 SVGAGI, per germline. The CDR3 spans 14 residues. The CDR3 here is CASSSQAYRYGYTF. The CDR3 nucleotides are TGTGCCAGCAGTTCCCAGGCCTACCGCTATGGCTACACCTTC.

There are a few counts of this clone. The CDR3 nucleotides are TGTGCCAGCAGCCCCGGGACAGGGGTCCATGGGGAGCAGTTCTTC. Amino acid sequence: CASSPGTGVHGEQFF. This sequence joins TRBV7-3 and TRBJ2-1; 10 bases agree with TRBD1. The CDR3 consists of 15 residues. Per germline, CDR1 SGHTA and CDR2 FQGTGA. Trimming removed 5 bases from V and 10 bases from J; junction bases left unmatched: 11.

The rearrangement links TRBV4-3 to TRBJ2-3, with 11 bases identical to TRBD2. The J segment lost 6 bases and the V segment lost 3 bases, leaving 8 bases of the junction unmatched. This CDR3 comprises 16 residues. Germline CDR1 is LGHNA and CDR2 is YSLEER. CDR3 coding DNA: TGCGCCAGCAGCCAGCTAGCGGGAGGTTCGTCGGATACGCAGTATTTT. Its translation is CASSQLAGGSSDTQYF.